Below are 10 T cell receptor beta chains sequenced from a single sample in a study of blood T cell repertoires in COVID-19. Assay: immunoSEQ multiplex PCR; the TCRdb copy retains only in-frame clones and omits some. The table records around 31,000 clones, 80% to 90% of them present only once. Source material: peripheral blood. All receptors come from a woman between 40 and 50 years old with active or convalescent COVID-19.

This clone appeared a few times. The chain employs TRBV18 and TRBJ1-6; 7 nucleotides line up with TRBD1. The CDR3 is 14 residues long. Germline V gene data show CDR1 as KGHSH and CDR2 as LQKENI. V gave up 3 bases and J gave up 7 bases; unmatched junction bases: 3. CDR3: CASSPGTENSPLHF. CDR3 nucleotides: TGTGCCAGCTCACCCGGGACAGAGAATTCACCCCTCCACTTT. Looking up the rest from reference TRBV18 and TRBJ1-6 gives the full variable domain: NAGVMQNPRHLVRRRGQEARLRCSPMKGHSHVYWYRQLPEEGLKFMVYLQKENIIDESGMPKERFSAEFPKEGPSILRIQQVVRGDSAAYFCASSPGTENSPLHFGNGTRLTVT.

The CDR3 loop reads CASSPAASGLSYNEQFF. In DNA, the CDR3 is TGTGCCAGCTCACCAGCTGCTAGCGGTCTCTCCTACAATGAGCAGTTCTTC. V and J are TRBV18 and TRBJ2-1; 7 positions agree with TRBD2. The CDR3 loop spans 17 amino acids. Trimming at V came to 2 bases and at J to 0 bases, leaving 7 bases not matched to a gene. Germline assignment: CDR1 KGHSH and CDR2 LQKENI.

This sequence joins TRBV10-3 and TRBJ2-5; D may be TRBD1 (6 bases). The V gene's germline CDR1 is ENHRY and CDR2 SYGVKD. V shed 10 bases and J shed 1 base, with 10 bases lying between them. This CDR3 region has 12 residues. This CDR3 reads CATGTTQETQYF. The CDR3 nucleotides are TGTGCCACCGGGACAACCCAAGAGACCCAGTACTTC.

This chain joins TRBV5-4 and TRBJ1-2; D might be TRBD1 (6 bases). The V gene's germline CDR1 is SGHNT and CDR2 YYREEE (reference sequence). With 4 bases removed from V and 4 bases from J, the gap between germline ends came to 23 bases. The CDR3 totals 17 residues. The CDR3 loop reads CASSLDLTRGIGYGYTF. The CDR3 nucleotides read TGTGCCAGCAGCCTAGACCTCACCAGGGGAATCGGCTATGGCTACACCTTC.

The gene calls are TRBV18 and TRBJ2-7; D uncertain. In germline, CDR1 is KGHSH, CDR2 LQKENI. V lost 4 bases and J 3 bases, leaving 4 bases between the germline ends. CDR3 length: 11 residues. The CDR3, as DNA: TGTGCCAGCTCACTCGGCTACGAGCAGTACTTC. Amino acid sequence: CASSLGYEQYF. Full variable domain (remainder filled in from reference TRBV18 and TRBJ2-7): NAGVMQNPRHLVRRRGQEARLRCSPMKGHSHVYWYRQLPEEGLKFMVYLQKENIIDESGMPKERFSAEFPKEGPSILRIQQVVRGDSAAYFCASSLGYEQYFGPGTRLTVT.

The genes are TRBV5-1 and TRBJ1-1; 8 nucleotides match TRBD1. Germline V lookup: CDR1 SGHRS, CDR2 YFSETQ. This CDR3 region has 14 residues. J lost 10 bases, V lost 4 bases, and 12 bases had no gene match. CDR3 loop: CASSQPGQARGAFF. The CDR3 region has the DNA TGCGCCAGCAGCCAGCCGGGACAGGCTCGGGGAGCTTTCTTT. The full variable domain, its missing parts supplied by reference TRBV5-1 and TRBJ1-1, is KAGVTQTPRYLIKTRGQQVTLSCSPISGHRSVSWYQQTPGQGLQFLFEYFSETQRNKGNFPGRFSGRQFSNSRSEMNVSTLELGDSALYLCASSQPGQARGAFFGQGTRLTVV.

This chain uses TRBV5-6 with TRBJ1-5, with TRBD1 matching 10 bases. This CDR3 is built from 15 residues. The germline V gene has CDR1 SGHDT and CDR2 YYEEEE. The junction had 8 bases not matched to a gene; V was cut back by 5 bases and J by 6 bases. The CDR3 reads CASSHLDRGLQPQHF. DNA for the CDR3: TGTGCCAGCAGTCACCTAGACAGGGGGCTTCAGCCCCAGCATTTT.

This clone was seen just once. This chain connects TRBV3-1 (or the pseudogene TRBV3-2) to TRBJ2-1; the match to TRBD2 covers 8 bases. Germline V gene data show CDR1 as LGHDT and CDR2 as YNNKEL (reference sequence). Trimming took 4 bases from V and 7 from J; bases not matched to a gene: 6. The CDR3 has 14 residues. Written as DNA, the CDR3 is TGTGCCAGCAGCCGGAGCGGGAGCTGGAATGAGCAGTTCTTC. This encodes CASSRSGSWNEQFF.

This chain joins TRBV4-1 and TRBJ2-1, with a possible D match to TRBD1 (6 bases). Germline lookup yields CDR1 MGHRA and CDR2 YSYEKL. The CDR3 is made up of 18 amino acids. V was clipped by 0 bases and J by 4 bases, with 19 bases between them. Here the CDR3 DNA reads TGCGCCAGCAGCCAAGAAGGGGGTAGAAGCGTACTTTACAATGAGCAGTTCTTC. Protein sequence: CASSQEGGRSVLYNEQFF.

This clone was observed a handful of times. The chain links TRBV5-8 to TRBJ2-6, with unresolved D. The CDR3 sequence is 15 residues long. Germline-derived CDR1 and CDR2 are SGHTS and YDEGEE. V lost 4 bases and J 2 bases, leaving 10 bases between the germline ends. CDR3 sequence (DNA): TGTGCCAGCAGCCCAGCTCGGGCTGGGGCCAACGTCCTGACTTTC. It translates to CASSPARAGANVLTF.